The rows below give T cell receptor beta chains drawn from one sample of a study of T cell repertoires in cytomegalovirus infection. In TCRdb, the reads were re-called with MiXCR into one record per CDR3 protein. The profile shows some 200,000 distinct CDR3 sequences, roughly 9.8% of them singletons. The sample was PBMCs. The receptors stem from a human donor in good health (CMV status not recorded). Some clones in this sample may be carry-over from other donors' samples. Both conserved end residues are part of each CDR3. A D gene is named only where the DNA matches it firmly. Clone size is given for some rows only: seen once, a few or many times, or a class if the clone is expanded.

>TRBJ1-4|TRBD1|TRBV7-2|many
TGTGCCAGCAGCCCCAGACAGGGGTATAATGAAAAACTGTTTTTT
CASSPRQGYNEKLFF
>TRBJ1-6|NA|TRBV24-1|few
TGTGCCACCAGTGATCAGCGACAGGAGCGAAACGGGAATTCACCCCTCCACTTT
CATSDQRQERNGNSPLHF
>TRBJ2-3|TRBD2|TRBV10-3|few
TGTGCCAGCAGACTAGCGGGAGGTGGAGCAGATACGCAGTATTTT
CASRLAGGGADTQYF
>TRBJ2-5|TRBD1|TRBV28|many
TGTGCCAGCAGTTTCTCCCCGACAGGGGGGGAGACCCAGTACTTC
CASSFSPTGGETQYF
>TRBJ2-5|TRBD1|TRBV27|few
TGTGCCAGCAGTATCCGGACAGGGGGCGGGGAGACCCAGTACTTC
CASSIRTGGGETQYF
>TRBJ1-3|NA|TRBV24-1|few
TGTGCCACCAGTGATGCGTCGGCCTCTGGAAACACCATATATTTT
CATSDASASGNTIYF
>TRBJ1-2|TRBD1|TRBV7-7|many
TGTGCCAGCAGATCCACAGGGGGCTCTGGCTACACCTTC
CASRSTGGSGYTF
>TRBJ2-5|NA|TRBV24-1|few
TGTGCCACCGGAGGGGGAGGGGGCGAGACCCAGTACTTC
CATGGGGGETQYF
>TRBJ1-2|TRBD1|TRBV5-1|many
TGCGCCAGCAGCTTGTCTCCGGGACAGGGAGACTATGGCTACACCTTC
CASSLSPGQGDYGYTF
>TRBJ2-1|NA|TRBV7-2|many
TGTGCCAGCAGCCCGAGCGGCGCCTCCTACAATGAGCAGTTCTTC
CASSPSGASYNEQFF
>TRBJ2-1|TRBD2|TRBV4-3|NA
TGCGCCAGCAGCCAAGAGCCGCCCATGCGGGGACTAGCGGGAGGGCCTTTCTACAATGAGCAGTTCTTC
CASSQEPPMRGLAGGPFYNEQFF
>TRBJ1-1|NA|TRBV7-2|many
TGTGCCAGCAGCTTAAGACCGGCCCTAATGAACACTGAAGCTTTCTTT
CASSLRPALMNTEAFF
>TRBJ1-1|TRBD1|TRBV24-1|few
TGTGCCACCAGTGAAGGGGGCTTGAACACTGAAGCTTTCTTT
CATSEGGLNTEAFF
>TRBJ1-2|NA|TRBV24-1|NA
TGTGCCACCGAGGGCAGAAACTATGGCTACACCTTC
CATEGRNYGYTF
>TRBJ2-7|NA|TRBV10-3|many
TGTGCCATCAGTGACATCTACGAGCAGTACTTC
CAISDIYEQYF
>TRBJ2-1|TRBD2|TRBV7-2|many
TGTGCCAGCAGCCCCCGGGGGGGCTCCCACAATGAGCAGTTCTTC
CASSPRGGSHNEQFF
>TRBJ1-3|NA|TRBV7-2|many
TGTGCCAGCAGCGAAGGATGGGGGGCTGGAAACACCATATATTTT
CASSEGWGAGNTIYF
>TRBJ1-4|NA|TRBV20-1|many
TGCAGTGCTAGAAAAATGACTAATGAAAAACTGTTTTTT
CSARKMTNEKLFF
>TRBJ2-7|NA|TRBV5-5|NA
TGTGCCAGCAGCTTGGCTCGCCTCCCCTACGAGCAGTACTTC
CASSLARLPYEQYF
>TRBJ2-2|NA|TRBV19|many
TGTGCCAGTAGTATCGGGTGGAGCGGGGAGCTGTTTTTT
CASSIGWSGELFF
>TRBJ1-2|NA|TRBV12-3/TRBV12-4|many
TGTGCCAGCAGTTTAGCGCGGCAGAGCGGCTACACCTTC
CASSLARQSGYTF
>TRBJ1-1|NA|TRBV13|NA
TGTGCCAGCGACCGGGAGCCGGGGAGGATTGAAGCTTTCTTT
CASDREPGRIEAFF
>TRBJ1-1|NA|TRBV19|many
TGTGCCAGTAGTATTCTACAGGGTGACACTGAAGCTTTCTTT
CASSILQGDTEAFF
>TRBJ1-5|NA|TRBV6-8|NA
TGTGCCAGCGGAGGAGGGGGGGATCAGCCCCAGCATTTT
CASGGGGDQPQHF
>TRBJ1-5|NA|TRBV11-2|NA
TGTGCCAGCAGCTTAGGAACTCCGCAGGGGAATCAGCCCCAGCATTTT
CASSLGTPQGNQPQHF
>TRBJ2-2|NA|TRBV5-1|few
TGCGCCAGCAGCTTGCCAGGGGCTAACACCGGGGAGCTGTTTTTT
CASSLPGANTGELFF
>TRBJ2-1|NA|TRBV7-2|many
TGTGCCAGCAGCTCCCGGGCCAGGAGTGAGCAGTTCTTC
CASSSRARSEQFF
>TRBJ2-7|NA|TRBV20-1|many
TGCAGTGCTAGAGTGTTAGAACAGGGAAGTTTGGTCTACGAGCAGTACTTC
CSARVLEQGSLVYEQYF
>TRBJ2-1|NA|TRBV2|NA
TGTGCCAGCAGGAGCGAGGGAAATGAGCAGTTCTTC
CASRSEGNEQFF
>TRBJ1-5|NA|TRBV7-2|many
TGTGCCAGCAGCCTTCAAGGGGGTCGCAATCAGCCCCAGCATTTT
CASSLQGGRNQPQHF
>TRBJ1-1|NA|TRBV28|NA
TGTGCCAGCCACACTATGAACACTGAAGCTTTCTTT
CASHTMNTEAFF
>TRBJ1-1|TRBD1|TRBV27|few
TGTGCCAGCAGATCGACAGGGGTGTTCGTTGACACTGAAGCTTTCTTT
CASRSTGVFVDTEAFF
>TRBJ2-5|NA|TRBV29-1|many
TGCAGCGTTGAACAGGCCCACGAGACCCAGTACTTC
CSVEQAHETQYF
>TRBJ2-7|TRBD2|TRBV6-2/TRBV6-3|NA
TGTGCCAGCAGTTACGTCCTAGCGGGGGGTAGCTCCTACGAGCAGTACTTC
CASSYVLAGGSSYEQYF
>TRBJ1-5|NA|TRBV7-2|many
TGTGCCAGCAGCCTCACTCAGTTTAGCAATCAGCCCCAGCATTTT
CASSLTQFSNQPQHF
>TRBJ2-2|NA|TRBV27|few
TGTGCCAGCAGTTTATGGGGCAAACCGAACACCGGGGAGCTGTTTTTT
CASSLWGKPNTGELFF
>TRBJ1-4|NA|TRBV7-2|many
TGTGCCAGCAGCTTGTACTCAACTAATGAAAAACTGTTTTTT
CASSLYSTNEKLFF
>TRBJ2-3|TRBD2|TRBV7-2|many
TGTGCCAGCAGCTTAACGGCAGGACTAGCGTCAGATACGCAGTATTTT
CASSLTAGLASDTQYF
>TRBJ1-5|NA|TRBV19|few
TGTGCCAGTAGTATAGACGGCGTGGGGTCTCAGCCCCAGCATTTT
CASSIDGVGSQPQHF
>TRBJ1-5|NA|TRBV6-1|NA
TGTGCCAGCGGAACGGACAATCAGCCCCAGCATTTT
CASGTDNQPQHF
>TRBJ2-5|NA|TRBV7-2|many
TGTGCCAGCAGCTTAGACCCCCTTAAAGAGACCCAGTACTTC
CASSLDPLKETQYF
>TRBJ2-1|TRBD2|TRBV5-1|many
TGCGCCAGCAGCTTGGGGCTAGCGGGAGTAAACCATGAGCAGTTCTTC
CASSLGLAGVNHEQFF
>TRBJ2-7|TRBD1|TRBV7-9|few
TGTGCCAGCAGCTCGCAGGACAGGCAACACGAGCAGTACTTC
CASSSQDRQHEQYF
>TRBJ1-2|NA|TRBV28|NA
TGTGCCAGCAGATCCCCCGGGGGAGGCTACACCTTC
CASRSPGGGYTF
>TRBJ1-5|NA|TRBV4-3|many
TGCGCCAGCAGCCAAGAACGGGGACGCAATCAGCCCCAGCATTTT
CASSQERGRNQPQHF
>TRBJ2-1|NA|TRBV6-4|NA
TGTGCCAGCAGCCCCGACAGTAACGGTGAGCAGTTCTTC
CASSPDSNGEQFF
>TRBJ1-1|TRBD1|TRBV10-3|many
TGTGCCATCAGTCGGGACAGCCCGAACACTGAAGCTTTCTTT
CAISRDSPNTEAFF
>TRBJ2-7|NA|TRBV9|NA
TGTGCCAGCAGCGGAGGAGGGGGGACCTACGAGCAGTACTTC
CASSGGGGTYEQYF
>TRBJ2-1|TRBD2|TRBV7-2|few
TGTGCCAGCAGCCCGTTAAGCGGGAGCCAACAGTTCTTC
CASSPLSGSQQFF
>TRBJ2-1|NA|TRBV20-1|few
TGCAGTGCTAGTGCGGGGGCCGCTTTCAATGAGCAGTTCTTC
CSASAGAAFNEQFF
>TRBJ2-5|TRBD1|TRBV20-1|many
TGCAGTGCTCCAGAGACAGGGGGGCTCCAAGAGACCCAGTACTTC
CSAPETGGLQETQYF
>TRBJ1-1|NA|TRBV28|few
TGTGCCAGCAATTTACTGGGTCGAGAAGCTTTCTTT
CASNLLGREAFF
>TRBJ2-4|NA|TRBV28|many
TGTGCCAGCGTCGACCGTAATCAGGACATTCAGTACTTC
CASVDRNQDIQYF
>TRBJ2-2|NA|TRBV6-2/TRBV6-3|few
TGTGCCACCACTTCCGGGACACTCTACACCGGGGAGCTGTTTTTT
CATTSGTLYTGELFF
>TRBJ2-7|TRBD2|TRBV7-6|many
TGTGCCAGCACCCAAGAGACTAGCGGGAGTCTCGAGCAGTACTTC
CASTQETSGSLEQYF
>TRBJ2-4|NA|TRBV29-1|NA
TGCAGCGTTGAGCTAGCCAAAAACATTCAGTACTTC
CSVELAKNIQYF
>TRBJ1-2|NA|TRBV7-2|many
TGTGCCAGCAGCTTAGATGTCCGGGGAGGAGGCTACACCTTC
CASSLDVRGGGYTF
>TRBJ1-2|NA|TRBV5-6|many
TGTGCCAGCAGCTTGCTGTCACCTAACTATGGCTACACCTTC
CASSLLSPNYGYTF
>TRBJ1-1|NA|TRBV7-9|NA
TGTGCCAGCAGCCTCGGGACTCGTGGGAACACTGAAGCTTTCTTT
CASSLGTRGNTEAFF